This T cell receptor beta chain was recovered during a study of T cell responses to AZD1222 COVID-19 vaccine. At the level of the study: Samples with a second dose at about 4 or about 12 weeks were pooled together.

Concerning this clone: Its antigen remains unidentified.

Germline lookup yields CDR1 MNHNS and CDR2 SASEGT. The length of the CDR3 is 18 residues. V was clipped by 1 base and J by 3 bases; unmatched bases: 9. Overall study findings and caveats: The repertoires were collected only after the peak T cell response. Unmutated regions of variants are reportedly targeted by nearly half of spike-specific TCRs. Donors, mostly white British, included more females; clonal diversity was possibly underestimated.

Sequencing used immunoSEQ multiplex PCR; TCRdb keeps in-frame clones, though not all of them. This table holds under 150,000 clones, about 92% found once. This clonotype was sampled from an adult in good health. This sample comprised peripheral blood, obtained on day 0 of AZD1222 vaccination. The chain combines TRBV6-1 with TRBJ2-6; 7 bases line up with TRBD2. CDR3 bases: TGTGCCAGCAGTGAAGGGACTAGAGGACTGGGTGGGGCCAACGTCCTGACTTTC. It codes for CASSEGTRGLGGANVLTF.